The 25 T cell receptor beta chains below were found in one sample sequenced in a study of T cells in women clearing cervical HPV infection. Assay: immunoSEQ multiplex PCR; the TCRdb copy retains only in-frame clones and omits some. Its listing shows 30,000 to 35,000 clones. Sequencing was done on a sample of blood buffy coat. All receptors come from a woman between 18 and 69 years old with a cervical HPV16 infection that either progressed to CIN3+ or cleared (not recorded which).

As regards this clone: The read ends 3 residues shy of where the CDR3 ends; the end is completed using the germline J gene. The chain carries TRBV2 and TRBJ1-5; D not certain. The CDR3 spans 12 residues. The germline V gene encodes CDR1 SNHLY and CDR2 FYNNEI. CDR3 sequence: CATMTGSGPQHF. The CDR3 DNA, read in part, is TGTGCCACGATGACGGGGAGTGGCCCC.

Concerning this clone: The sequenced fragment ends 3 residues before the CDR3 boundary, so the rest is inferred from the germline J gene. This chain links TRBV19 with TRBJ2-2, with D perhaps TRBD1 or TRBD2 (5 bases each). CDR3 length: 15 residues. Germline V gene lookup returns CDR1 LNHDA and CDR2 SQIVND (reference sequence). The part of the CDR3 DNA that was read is TGTGCCAGTAGTATAGAGGGAGCTGGGGCCAACGTG. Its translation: CASSIEGAGANV. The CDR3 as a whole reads CASSIEGAGANVLFF.

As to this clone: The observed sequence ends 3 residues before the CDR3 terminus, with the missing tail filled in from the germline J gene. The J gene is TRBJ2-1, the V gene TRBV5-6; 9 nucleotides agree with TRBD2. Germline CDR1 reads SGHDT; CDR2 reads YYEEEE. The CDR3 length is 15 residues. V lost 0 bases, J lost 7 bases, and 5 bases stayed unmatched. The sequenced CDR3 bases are TGTGCCAGCAGCTTGGTGCGGGAGGGCCAGAATGAG. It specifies CASSLVREGQNE. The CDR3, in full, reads CASSLVREGQNEQFF.

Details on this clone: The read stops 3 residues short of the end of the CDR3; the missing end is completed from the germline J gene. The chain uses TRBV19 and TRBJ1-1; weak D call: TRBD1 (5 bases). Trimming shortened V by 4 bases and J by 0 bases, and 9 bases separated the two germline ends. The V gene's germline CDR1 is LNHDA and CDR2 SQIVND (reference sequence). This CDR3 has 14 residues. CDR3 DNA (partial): TGTGCCAGTAGTAGCGACAGTATGAACACTGAA. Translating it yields CASSSDSMNTE. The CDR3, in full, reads CASSSDSMNTEAFF.

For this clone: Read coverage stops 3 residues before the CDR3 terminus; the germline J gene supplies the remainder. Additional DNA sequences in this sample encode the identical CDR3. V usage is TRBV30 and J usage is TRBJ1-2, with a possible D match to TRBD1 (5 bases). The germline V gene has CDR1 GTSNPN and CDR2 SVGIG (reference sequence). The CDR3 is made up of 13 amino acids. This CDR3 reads CAWSGFAGKGYTF. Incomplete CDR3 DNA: TGTGCCTGGAGTGGATTTGCAGGGAAAGGC.

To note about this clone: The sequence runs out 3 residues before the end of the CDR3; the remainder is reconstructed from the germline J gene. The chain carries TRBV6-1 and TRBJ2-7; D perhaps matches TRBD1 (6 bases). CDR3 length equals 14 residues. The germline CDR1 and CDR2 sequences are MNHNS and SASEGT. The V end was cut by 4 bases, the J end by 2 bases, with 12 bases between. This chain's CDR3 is CASSGPDSPYEQYF. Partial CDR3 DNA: TGTGCCAGCAGTGGCCCGGACAGTCCCTACGAG.

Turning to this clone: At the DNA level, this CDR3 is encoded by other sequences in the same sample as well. The part of the CDR3 DNA that was read is TGCAGTGCTACCACAGGGCAGGGT. It translates to CSATTGQG. The whole CDR3 protein reads CSATTGQGYTF. V gene TRBV20-1 combines with J gene TRBJ1-2, with D perhaps TRBD1 (6 bases). The observed sequence ends 3 residues before the CDR3 terminus, with the missing tail filled in from the germline J gene. The CDR3 has 11 residues. Germline V gene lookup returns CDR1 DFQATT and CDR2 SNEGSKA (reference sequence).

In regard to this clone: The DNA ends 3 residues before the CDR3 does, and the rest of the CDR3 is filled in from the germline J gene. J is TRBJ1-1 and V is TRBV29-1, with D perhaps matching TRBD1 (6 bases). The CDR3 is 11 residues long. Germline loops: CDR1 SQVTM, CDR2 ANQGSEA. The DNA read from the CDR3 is TGCAGCGTTGAGGCAGGGGTCGGC. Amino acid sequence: CSVEAGVG. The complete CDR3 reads CSVEAGVGAFF. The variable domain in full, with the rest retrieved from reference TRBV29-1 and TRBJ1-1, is SAVISQKPSRDICQRGTSLTIQCQVDSQVTMMFWYRQQPGQSLTLIATANQGSEATYESGFVIDKFPISRPNLTFSTLTVSNMSPEDSSIYLCSVEAGVGAFFGQGTRLTVV.

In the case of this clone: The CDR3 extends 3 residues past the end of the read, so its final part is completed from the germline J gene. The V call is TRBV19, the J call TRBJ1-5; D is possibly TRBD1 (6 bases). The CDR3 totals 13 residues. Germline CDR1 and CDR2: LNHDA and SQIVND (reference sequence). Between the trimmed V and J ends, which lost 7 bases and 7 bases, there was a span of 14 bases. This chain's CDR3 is CASTATGYQPQHF. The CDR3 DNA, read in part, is TGTGCCAGTACCGCTACAGGGTACCAGCCC.

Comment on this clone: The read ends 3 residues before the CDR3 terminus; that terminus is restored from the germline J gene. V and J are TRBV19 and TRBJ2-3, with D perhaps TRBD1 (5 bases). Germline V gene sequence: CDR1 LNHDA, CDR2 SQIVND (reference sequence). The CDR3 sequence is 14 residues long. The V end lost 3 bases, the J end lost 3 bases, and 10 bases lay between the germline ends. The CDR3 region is CASSIGQGTDTQYF. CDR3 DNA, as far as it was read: TGTGCCAGTAGTATTGGTCAGGGTACAGATACG.

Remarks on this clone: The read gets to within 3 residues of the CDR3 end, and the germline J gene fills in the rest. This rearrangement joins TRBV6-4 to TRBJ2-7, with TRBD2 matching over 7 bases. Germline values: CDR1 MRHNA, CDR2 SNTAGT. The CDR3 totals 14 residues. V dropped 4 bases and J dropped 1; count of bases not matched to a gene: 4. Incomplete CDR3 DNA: TGTGCCAGCAGTGGCGGGAGCAGGTCCTACGAG. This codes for CASSGGSRSYE. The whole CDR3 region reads CASSGGSRSYEQYF.

CDR3 region: CASSSGRGEDTQYF. CDR3 DNA, as far as it was read: TGTGCCAGCTCTTCGGGCAGGGGAGAAGATACG. The chain uses TRBV18 and TRBJ2-3; TRBD1 might be the D (6 bases). The read gets to within 3 residues of the CDR3 end, and the germline J gene fills in the rest. The V end was cut by 6 bases, the J end by 5 bases, with 15 bases between. Germline V gene data show CDR1 as KGHSH and CDR2 as LQKENI. The CDR3 length is 14 residues.

CDR3: CASSIDTVPFSTDTQYF. The sequenced part of the CDR3 DNA is TGTGCCAGTAGTATTGACACAGTTCCTTTTAGCACAGATACG. The chain couples TRBV19 to TRBJ2-3, with D hard to call. The CDR3 end is not reached by the read, which stops 3 residues before it; the germline J gene fills it in. Deletions cut 3 bases from V and 0 bases from J, with 16 bases between. CDR1 LNHDA and CDR2 SQIVND come from the germline V gene (reference sequence). The CDR3 covers 17 residues.

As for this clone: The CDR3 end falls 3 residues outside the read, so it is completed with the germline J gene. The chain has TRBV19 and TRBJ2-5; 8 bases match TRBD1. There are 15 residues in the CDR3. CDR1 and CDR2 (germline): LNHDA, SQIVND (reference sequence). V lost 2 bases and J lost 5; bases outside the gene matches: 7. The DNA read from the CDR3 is TGTGCCAGTAGTATAACCGACAGGGGATGGGAGACC. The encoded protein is CASSITDRGWET. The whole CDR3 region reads CASSITDRGWETQYF.

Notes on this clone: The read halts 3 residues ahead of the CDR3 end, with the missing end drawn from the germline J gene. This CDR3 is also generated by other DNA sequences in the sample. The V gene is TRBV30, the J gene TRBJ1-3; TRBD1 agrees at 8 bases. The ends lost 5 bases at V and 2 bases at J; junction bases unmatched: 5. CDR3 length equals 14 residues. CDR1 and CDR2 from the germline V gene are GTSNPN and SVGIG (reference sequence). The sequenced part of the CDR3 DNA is TGTGCCTGGGGAGGACAGGGAGCTGGAAACACC. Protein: CAWGGQGAGNT. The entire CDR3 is CAWGGQGAGNTIYF.

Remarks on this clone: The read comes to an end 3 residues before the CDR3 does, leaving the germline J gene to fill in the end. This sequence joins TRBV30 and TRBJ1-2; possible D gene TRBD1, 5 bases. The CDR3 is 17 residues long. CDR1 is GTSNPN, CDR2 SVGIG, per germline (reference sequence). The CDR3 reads CAWSVPPPGGAYNDYTF. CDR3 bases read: TGTGCCTGGAGTGTACCGCCTCCGGGGGGTGCCTACAATGAC. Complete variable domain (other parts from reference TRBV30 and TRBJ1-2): SQTIHQWPATLVQPVGSPLSLECTVEGTSNPNLYWYRQAAGRGLQLLFYSVGIGQISSEVPQNLSASRPQDRQFILSSKKLLLSDSGFYLCAWSVPPPGGAYNDYTFGSGTRLTVV.

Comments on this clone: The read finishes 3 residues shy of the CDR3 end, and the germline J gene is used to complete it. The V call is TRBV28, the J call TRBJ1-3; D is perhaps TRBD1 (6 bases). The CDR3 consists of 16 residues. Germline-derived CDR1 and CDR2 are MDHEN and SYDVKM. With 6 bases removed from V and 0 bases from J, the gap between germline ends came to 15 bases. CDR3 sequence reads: CASRPPGRGSGNTIYF. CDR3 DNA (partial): TGTGCCAGCAGACCCCCGGGCAGGGGCTCTGGAAACACC.

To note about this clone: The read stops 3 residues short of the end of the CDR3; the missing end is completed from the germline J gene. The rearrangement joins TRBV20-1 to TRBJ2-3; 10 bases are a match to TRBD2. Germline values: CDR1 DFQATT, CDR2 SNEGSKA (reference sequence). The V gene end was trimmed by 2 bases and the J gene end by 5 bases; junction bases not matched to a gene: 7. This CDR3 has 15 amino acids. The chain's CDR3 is CSARIPSGRRDTQYF. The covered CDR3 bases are TGCAGTGCTAGAATACCTAGCGGGAGACGAGATACG.

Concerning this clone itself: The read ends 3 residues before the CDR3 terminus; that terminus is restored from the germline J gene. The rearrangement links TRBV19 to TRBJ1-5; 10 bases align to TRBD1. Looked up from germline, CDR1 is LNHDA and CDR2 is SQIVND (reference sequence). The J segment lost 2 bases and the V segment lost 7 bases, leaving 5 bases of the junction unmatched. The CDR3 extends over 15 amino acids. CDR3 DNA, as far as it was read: TGTGCCAGTAAAATAGGGACAGGGGGCAATCAGCCC. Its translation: CASKIGTGGNQP. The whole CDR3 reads CASKIGTGGNQPQHF.

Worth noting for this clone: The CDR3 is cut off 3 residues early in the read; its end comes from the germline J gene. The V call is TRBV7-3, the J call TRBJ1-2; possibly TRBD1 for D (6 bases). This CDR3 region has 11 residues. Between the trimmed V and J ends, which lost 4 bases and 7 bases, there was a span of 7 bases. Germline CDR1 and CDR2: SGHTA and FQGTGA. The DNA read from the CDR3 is TGTGCCAGCAGCTCAGGGGTTGGC. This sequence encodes CASSSGVG. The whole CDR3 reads CASSSGVGYTF.

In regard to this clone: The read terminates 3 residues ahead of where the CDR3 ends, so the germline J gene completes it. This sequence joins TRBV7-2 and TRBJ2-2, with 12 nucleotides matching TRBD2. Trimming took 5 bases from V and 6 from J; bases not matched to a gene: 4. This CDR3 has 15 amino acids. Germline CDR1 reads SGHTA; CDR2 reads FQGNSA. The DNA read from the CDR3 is TGTGCCAGCAGCCCGTCTAGCGGGAGGGCCGGGGAG. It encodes CASSPSSGRAGE. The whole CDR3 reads CASSPSSGRAGELFF.

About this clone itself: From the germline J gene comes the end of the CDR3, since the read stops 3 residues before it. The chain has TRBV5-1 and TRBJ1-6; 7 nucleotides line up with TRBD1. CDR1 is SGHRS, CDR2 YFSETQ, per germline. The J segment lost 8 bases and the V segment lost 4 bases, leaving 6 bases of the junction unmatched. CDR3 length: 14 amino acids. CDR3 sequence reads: CASSVDRVYSPLHF. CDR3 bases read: TGCGCCAGCAGCGTAGACAGGGTTTATTCACCC.

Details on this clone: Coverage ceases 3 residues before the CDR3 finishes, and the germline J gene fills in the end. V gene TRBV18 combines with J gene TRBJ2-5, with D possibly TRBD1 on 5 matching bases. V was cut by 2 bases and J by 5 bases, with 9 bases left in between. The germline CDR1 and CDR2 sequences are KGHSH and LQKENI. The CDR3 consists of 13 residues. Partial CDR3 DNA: TGTGCCAGCTCACCAGGGGCCCAGGAGACC. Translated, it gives CASSPGAQET. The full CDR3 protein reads CASSPGAQETQYF.

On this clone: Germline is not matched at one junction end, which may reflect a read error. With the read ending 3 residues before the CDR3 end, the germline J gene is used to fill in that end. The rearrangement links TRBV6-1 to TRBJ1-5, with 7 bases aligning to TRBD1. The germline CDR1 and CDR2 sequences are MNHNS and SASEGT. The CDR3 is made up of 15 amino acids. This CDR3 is CASSEGGAGNQPQHF. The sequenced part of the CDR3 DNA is TGTGCCAGCAGCGAAGGGGGCGCGGGCAATCAGCCC.

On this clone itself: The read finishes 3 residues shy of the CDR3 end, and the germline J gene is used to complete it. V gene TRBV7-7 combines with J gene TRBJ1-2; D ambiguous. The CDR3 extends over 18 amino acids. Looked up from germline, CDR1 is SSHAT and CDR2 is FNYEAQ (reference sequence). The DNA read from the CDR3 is TGTGCCAGCAGCTTTATTAGCGGGAGCCCCGCACGGTACAATGAC. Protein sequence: CASSFISGSPARYND. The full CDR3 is CASSFISGSPARYNDYTF.